Sequencing of this T cell receptor beta chain was carried out in a study of CD8 T cells in Susac syndrome. Study observations and caveats: Individuals included in the TCR sequencing and HLA analysis were acknowledged by the study to be relatively few in number.

The authors sequenced TCR beta from blood CD8+ and CD4+ T cells. Controls were drawn from healthy donors and were matched for age and sex. Looked up from germline, CDR1 is KGHSH and CDR2 is LQKENI. Losses at the gene ends were 5 bases for V and 0 bases for J; bases not matched to a gene: 5. CDR3 length: 16 residues. After extraction with the RNeasy kit, about 0.5 to 1 ug of the RNA was reverse transcribed using random hexamers. Across 54 Vbeta and 13 Jbeta, TCR beta CDR3 was amplified with immunoSEQ multiplex PCR. One entry per CDR3 protein, called by TCRdb with MiXCR from the immunoSEQ multiplex PCR reads. Here the sample spans more than 40,000 distinct CDR3 sequences, approximately 94% being singletons. As regards this clonotype: Its target is unknown.

The V call is TRBV18, the J call TRBJ2-2; 8 bases are a match to TRBD1. Sequenced sample: CD8+ T cells from PBMCs. This receptor was obtained from a human donor in good health. CDR3 region: CASSATGEPNTGELFF. CDR3 nucleotides: TGTGCCAGCTCAGCGACAGGGGAGCCGAACACCGGGGAGCTGTTTTTT.